Within the sample, the clone carrying this TCR beta chain is medium-sized (0.01 to 0.1%). Its antigen is not identified. This entry belongs to a study of liver allograft versus peripheral blood T cells. Study background: The authors compared T cell receptor repertoires in transplanted livers with recipients' peripheral blood repertoires. Study results and caveats: Peripheral blood repertoires reportedly differed from the T cell receptor repertoires found inside liver allografts.

Germline CDR1 reads SGHTA; CDR2 reads FQGNSA. V gave up 1 base and J gave up 7 bases, with 13 bases separating them. CDR3 length equals 14 residues. TCRdb fed the reads into MiXCR, producing one record per CDR3 protein. The repertoire consists of 2,000 to 2,500 distinct CDR3 sequences, with about 15% occurring once and the leading ten covering around 9%. This TCR derives from a human patient who had a liver transplant. Some T cells may be provided by the graft donor. V and J are TRBV7-2 and TRBJ1-1; D might be TRBD1 (6 bases). The CDR3 region is CASSLVGGGREAFF. The DNA of the CDR3 is TGTGCCAGCAGCTTAGTAGGTGGGGGCCGTGAAGCTTTCTTT.